The subject of this entry is one TCR beta chain. This specimen comes from a study of cytomegalovirus exposure and HLA in healthy donors. Vbeta (60) and Jbeta (13) primers were used in the PCR. The protocol was immunoSEQ multiplex PCR, while the TCRdb copy is restricted to in-frame clones and leaves out a portion. The table records 200,000 or so clones, 75% to 85% of them present only once. The ends lost 3 bases at V and 11 bases at J; junction bases unmatched: 10. The germline CDR1 and CDR2 sequences are LNHNV and YYDKDF (reference sequence). The CDR3 has 14 residues. The clonotype was recovered from a woman aged 40 to 50 in good health and CMV-seronegative. The chain couples TRBV15 to TRBJ2-1, with 7 bases lining up with TRBD1. The sequencing sample was made of PBMCs. The CDR3 nucleotides read TGTGCCACCAGCAGCCCGGGACAGCATACACAGCAGTTCTTC. Its translation is CATSSPGQHTQQFF.